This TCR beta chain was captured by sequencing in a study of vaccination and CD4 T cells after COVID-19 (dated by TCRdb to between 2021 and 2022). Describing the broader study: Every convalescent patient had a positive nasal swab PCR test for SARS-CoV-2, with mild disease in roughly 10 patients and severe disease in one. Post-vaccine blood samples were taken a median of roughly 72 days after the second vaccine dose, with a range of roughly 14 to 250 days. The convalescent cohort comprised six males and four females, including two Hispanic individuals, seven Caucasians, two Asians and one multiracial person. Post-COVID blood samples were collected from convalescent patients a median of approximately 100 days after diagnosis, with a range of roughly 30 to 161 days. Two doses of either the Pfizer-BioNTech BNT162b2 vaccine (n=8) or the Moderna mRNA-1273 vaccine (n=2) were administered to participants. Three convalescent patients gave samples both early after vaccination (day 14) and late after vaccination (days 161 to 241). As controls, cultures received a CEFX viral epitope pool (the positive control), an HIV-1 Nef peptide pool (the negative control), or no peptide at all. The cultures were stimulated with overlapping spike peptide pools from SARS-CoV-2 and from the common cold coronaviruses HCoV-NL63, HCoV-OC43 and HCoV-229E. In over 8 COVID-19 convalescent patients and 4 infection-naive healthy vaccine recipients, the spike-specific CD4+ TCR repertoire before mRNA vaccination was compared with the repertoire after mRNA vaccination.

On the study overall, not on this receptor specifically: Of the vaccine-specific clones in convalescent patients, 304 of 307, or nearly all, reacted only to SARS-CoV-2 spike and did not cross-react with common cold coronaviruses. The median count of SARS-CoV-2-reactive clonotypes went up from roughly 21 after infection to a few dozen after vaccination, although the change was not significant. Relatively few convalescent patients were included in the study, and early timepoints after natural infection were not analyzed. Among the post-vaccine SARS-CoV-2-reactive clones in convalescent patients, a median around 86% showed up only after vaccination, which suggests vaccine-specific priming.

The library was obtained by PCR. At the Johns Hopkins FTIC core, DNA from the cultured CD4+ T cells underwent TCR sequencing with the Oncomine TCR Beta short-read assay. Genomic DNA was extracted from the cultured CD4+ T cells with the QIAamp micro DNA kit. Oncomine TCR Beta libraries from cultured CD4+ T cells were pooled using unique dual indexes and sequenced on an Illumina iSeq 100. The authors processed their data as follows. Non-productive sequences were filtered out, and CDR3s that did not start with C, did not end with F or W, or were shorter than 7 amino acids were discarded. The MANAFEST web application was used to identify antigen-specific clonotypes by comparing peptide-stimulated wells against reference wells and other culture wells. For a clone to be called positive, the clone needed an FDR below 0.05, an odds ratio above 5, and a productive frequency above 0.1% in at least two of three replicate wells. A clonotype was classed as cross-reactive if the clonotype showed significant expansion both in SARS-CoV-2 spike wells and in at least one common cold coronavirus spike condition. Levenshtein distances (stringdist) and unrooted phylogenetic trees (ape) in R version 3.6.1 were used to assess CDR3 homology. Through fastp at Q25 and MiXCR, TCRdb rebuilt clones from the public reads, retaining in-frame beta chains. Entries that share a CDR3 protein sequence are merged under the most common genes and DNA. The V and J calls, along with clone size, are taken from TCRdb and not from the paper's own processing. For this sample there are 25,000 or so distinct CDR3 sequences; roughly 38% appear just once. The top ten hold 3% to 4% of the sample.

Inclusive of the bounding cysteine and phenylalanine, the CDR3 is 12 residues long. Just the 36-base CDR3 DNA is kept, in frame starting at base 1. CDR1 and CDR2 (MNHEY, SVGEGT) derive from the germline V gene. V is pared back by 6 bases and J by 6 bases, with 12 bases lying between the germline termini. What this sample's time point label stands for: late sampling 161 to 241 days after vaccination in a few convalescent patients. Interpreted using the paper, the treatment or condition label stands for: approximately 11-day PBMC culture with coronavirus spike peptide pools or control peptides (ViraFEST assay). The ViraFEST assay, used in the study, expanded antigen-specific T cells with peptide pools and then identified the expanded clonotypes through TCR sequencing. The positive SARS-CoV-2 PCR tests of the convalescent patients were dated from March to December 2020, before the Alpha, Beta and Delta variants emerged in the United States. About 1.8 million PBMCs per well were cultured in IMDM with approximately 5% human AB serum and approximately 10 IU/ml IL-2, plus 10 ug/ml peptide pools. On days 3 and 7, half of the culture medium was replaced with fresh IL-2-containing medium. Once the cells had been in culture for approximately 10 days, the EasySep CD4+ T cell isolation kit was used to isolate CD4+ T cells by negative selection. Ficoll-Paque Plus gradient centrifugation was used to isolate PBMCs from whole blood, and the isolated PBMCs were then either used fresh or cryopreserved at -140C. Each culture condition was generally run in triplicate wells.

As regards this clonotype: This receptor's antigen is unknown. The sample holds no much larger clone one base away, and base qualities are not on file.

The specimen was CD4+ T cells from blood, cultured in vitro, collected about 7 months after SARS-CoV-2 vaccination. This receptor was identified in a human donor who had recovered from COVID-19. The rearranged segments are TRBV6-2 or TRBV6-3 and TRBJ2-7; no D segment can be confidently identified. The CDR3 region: CASSRGSGEQYF. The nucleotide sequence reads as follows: TGTGCCAGCAGCCGCGGATCGGGCGAGCAGTACTTC.